What follows are 5 T cell receptor beta chains derived from one specimen sequenced in a study of graft-versus-host responses after intestinal transplantation. These TCRs' antigens remain unknown. Clones were read by immunoSEQ multiplex PCR, and TCRdb kept only the in-frame ones, dropping some. The repertoire holds about 150,000 clones, with nearly 95% as singletons. The sample here was unstimulated CD4+ T cells sorted from spleen or lymph node cells, taken before intestinal transplant. These receptors were taken from a human donor who received an intestinal transplant.

The rearrangement uses TRBV28 and TRBJ2-7; 7 nucleotides align to TRBD2. This CDR3 has 14 amino acids. The ends lost 5 bases at V and 6 bases at J; junction bases unmatched: 10. Per germline, CDR1 MDHEN and CDR2 SYDVKM. CDR3 amino acids: CASSLALAASEQYF. The CDR3 DNA reads as TGTGCCAGCAGTCTCGCCCTAGCGGCCTCCGAGCAGTACTTC.

The gene calls are TRBV7-8 and TRBJ2-3, with unresolved D. Germline-derived CDR1 and CDR2 are SGHVS and FQNEAQ. This CDR3 comprises 12 residues. Trimming took 5 bases from V and 0 from J, leaving 3 bases between them. Written as DNA, the CDR3 is TGTGCCAGCAGCGAAAGCACAGATACGCAGTATTTT. Translation gives CASSESTDTQYF.

This clone was counted only a few times. The rearrangement links TRBV4-1 to TRBJ2-3, with D possibly TRBD2 on 5 matching bases. Germline assignment: CDR1 MGHRA and CDR2 YSYEKL. Trimming left V 1 base short and J 2 bases short, with 7 bases between. This CDR3 has 14 residues. For the CDR3, the DNA is TGCGCCAGCAGCCAAGGGCTAGCCACAGATACGCAGTATTTT. This codes for CASSQGLATDTQYF.

The chain joins TRBV6-5 to TRBJ1-1, with D uncertain. This CDR3 has 16 residues. Between the trimmed V and J ends, which lost 1 base and 0 bases, there was a span of 12 bases. In germline, CDR1 is MNHEY, CDR2 SVGAGI. In nucleotides, the CDR3 is TGTGCCAGCAGTTACTTACCCAGGTCCCTGAACACTGAAGCTTTCTTT. Its protein product is CASSYLPRSLNTEAFF.

This clone was seen a few times. Other DNA sequences in this sample translate to the same CDR3. The chain combines TRBV10-3 with TRBJ2-7, with D unresolved. Trimming removed 0 bases from V and 3 bases from J, with 3 bases in between. From germline, CDR1 is ENHRY and CDR2 SYGVKD. The CDR3 consists of 12 residues. The DNA for the CDR3 is TGTGCCATCAGTGAGTCGAGCTACGAGCAGTACTTC. Amino acids: CAISESSYEQYF.